This T cell receptor (beta chain) was captured by sequencing in a study of blood T cell repertoires in COVID-19. Study context: The origin of the acute and convalescent COVID-19 samples was the United States, Italy and Spain. In each case, the material was cDNA or gDNA derived from T cells, B-cell-depleted T cells, or PBMCs.

V shed 0 bases and J shed 7 bases, with 11 bases lying between them. This CDR3 comprises 14 residues. The germline CDR1 and CDR2 sequences are SGDLS and YYNGEE. The authors' processing: Scientists estimated how many nucleated cells there were by amplifying reference gene primers. Method: immunoSEQ multiplex PCR; TCRdb's copy keeps in-frame clones and lacks some. The V and J calls and clone size were taken over from that table, and D and trimming were inferred from the DNA. The table shows about 46,000 clones, with about 86% occurring only once. The rearrangement links TRBV9 to TRBJ1-5, with D hard to call. This clonotype was sampled from a man older than 75 with active COVID-19. The sample was peripheral blood. The CDR3 DNA is TGTGCCAGCAGCGTAGGGAGGATGGGCCAGCCCCAGCATTTT. It codes for CASSVGRMGQPQHF. Variable domain in full (rest from reference TRBV9 and TRBJ1-5): DSGVTQTPKHLITATGQRVTLRCSPRSGDLSVYWYQQSLDQGLQFLIQYYNGEERAKGNILERFSAQQFPDLHSELNLSSLELGDSALYFCASSVGRMGQPQHFGDGTRLSIL.